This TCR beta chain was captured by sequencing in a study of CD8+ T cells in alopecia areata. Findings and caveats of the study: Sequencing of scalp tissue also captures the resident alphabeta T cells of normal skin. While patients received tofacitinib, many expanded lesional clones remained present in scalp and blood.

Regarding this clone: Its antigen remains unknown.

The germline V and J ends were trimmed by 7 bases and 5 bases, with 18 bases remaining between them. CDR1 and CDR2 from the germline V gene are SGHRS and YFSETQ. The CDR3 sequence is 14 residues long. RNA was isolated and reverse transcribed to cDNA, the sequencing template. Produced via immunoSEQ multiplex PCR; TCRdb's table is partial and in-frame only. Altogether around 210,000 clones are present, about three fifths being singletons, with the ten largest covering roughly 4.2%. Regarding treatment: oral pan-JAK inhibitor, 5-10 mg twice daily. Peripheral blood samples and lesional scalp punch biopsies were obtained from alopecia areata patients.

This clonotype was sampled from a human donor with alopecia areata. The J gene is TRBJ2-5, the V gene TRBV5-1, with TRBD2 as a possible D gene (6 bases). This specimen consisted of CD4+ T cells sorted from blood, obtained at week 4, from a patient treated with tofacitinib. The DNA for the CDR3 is TGCGCCAGCTATCCCTCTAGCGTTCGGGAGACCCAGTACTTC. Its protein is CASYPSSVRETQYF.